One T cell receptor beta chain is described in this entry. CDR3 length equals 18 residues. The V and J ends lost 4 bases and 5 bases, in that order; junction bases with no gene match: 11. Germline CDR1 and CDR2: SGHVS and FQNEAQ. This sample was taken from a study of blood T cell repertoires in COVID-19. This table comes from immunoSEQ multiplex PCR, and its TCRdb copy is limited to in-frame clones, with some not included. The table records 15,000 to 20,000 clones, about nine tenths of them present only once. This receptor was taken from a human donor with active COVID-19. The donor label of this sample is uncertain. Specimen: peripheral blood. The chain carries TRBV7-8 and TRBJ2-3; 14 bases match TRBD2. CDR3 in amino acids: CASSSDVGLAGGRDTQYF. CDR3 DNA sequence: TGTGCCAGCAGCTCCGACGTAGGACTAGCGGGGGGCAGAGATACGCAGTATTTT. Complete variable domain (other parts from reference TRBV7-8 and TRBJ2-3): GAGVSQSPRYKVAKRGQDVALRCDPISGHVSLFWYQQALGQGPEFLTYFQNEAQLDKSGLPSDRFFAERPEGSVSTLKIQRTQQEDSAVYLCASSSDVGLAGGRDTQYFGPGTRLTVL.